These T cell receptor beta chains were read from a single sample in a study of blood T cell repertoires in COVID-19. Data came from immunoSEQ multiplex PCR; TCRdb stores just in-frame clones and leaves some out. The sample has approximately 220,000 clones; roughly 80% are singletons. Sequences were obtained from peripheral blood. These receptors were obtained from an elderly woman with acute or convalescent COVID-19. CDR3s include the opening cysteine and the closing phenylalanine or tryptophan. The D gene is left open where the match is weak. Not all rows give a size; the values are once, few, many and, for expanded clones, a class.

j_gene,v_gene,d_gene,abundance,CDR3nt,CDR3aa
TRBJ2-7,TRBV6-5,-,-,TGTGCCAGCAGCCAAACGGCGGGGGAGCAGTACTTC,CASSQTAGEQYF
TRBJ1-1,TRBV18,-,-,TGTGCCAGCTCACCACCGCACAGGGTGAACACTGAAGCTTTCTTT,CASSPPHRVNTEAFF
TRBJ2-7,TRBV20-1,-,-,TGCAGTGCGCCGGTCTTCTACGAGCAGTACTTC,CSAPVFYEQYF
TRBJ2-7,TRBV10-3,-,few,TGTGCCATCAGTGAGTCCGGCGCCAGGGCCTACGAGCAGTACTTC,CAISESGARAYEQYF
TRBJ2-1,TRBV11-2,TRBD2,-,TGTGCCAGCAGCTTAAGCTCCCTAGCGGGAGCTGAGCAGTTCTTC,CASSLSSLAGAEQFF
TRBJ2-6,TRBV5-1,TRBD1,-,TGCGCCAGCAGCTTGGGACAGGGGGTACACTCTGGGGCCAACGTCCTGACTTTC,CASSLGQGVHSGANVLTF
TRBJ2-6,TRBV7-9,TRBD1,-,TGTGCCAGCAGCTCCCGGACAGGGTTTTTTGGGGCCAACGTCCTGACTTTC,CASSSRTGFFGANVLTF
TRBJ2-2,TRBV6-1,TRBD1,-,TGTGCCAGCAGTGAAGCGGGACAGGGAGATGCCGGGGAGCTGTTTTTT,CASSEAGQGDAGELFF
TRBJ1-3,TRBV7-9,-,few,TGTGCCAGCAGCCCAACCACCCCCGGGACTCTTGGCTCTGGAAACACCATATATTTT,CASSPTTPGTLGSGNTIYF
TRBJ2-1,TRBV6-6,-,-,TGTGCCACCAAAGAACTGGACAGATACAATGAGCAGTTCTTC,CATKELDRYNEQFF
TRBJ1-1,TRBV25-1,-,-,TGTGCCAGCAGTGAATCTCAGTCACTGAACACTGAAGCTTTCTTT,CASSESQSLNTEAFF
TRBJ1-1,TRBV5-1,-,few,TGCGCCAGCAGCTTGGCCGGGAGTAATGAAGCTTTCTTT,CASSLAGSNEAFF
TRBJ2-1,TRBV5-1,-,once,TGCGCCAGCAGCTTGGGTCCGGGAGACAATGAGCAGTTCTTC,CASSLGPGDNEQFF
TRBJ2-1,TRBV7-9,TRBD2,-,TGTGCCAGCAGCACGGGACTAGCGGGGGCTAAGCAGTTCTTC,CASSTGLAGAKQFF
TRBJ2-2,TRBV5-1,TRBD2,-,TGCGCCAGCAGTTCCTGGGTAGCGGGGTGGAAGAACACCGGGGAGCTGTTTTTT,CASSSWVAGWKNTGELFF
TRBJ2-7,TRBV3-1/TRBV3-2,-,-,TGTGCCAGCAGCCAAGTGTCGTACGAGCAGTACTTC,CASSQVSYEQYF
TRBJ1-2,TRBV30,-,-,TGTGCCTGGAGTGACAGGGCCTATGGCTACACCTTC,CAWSDRAYGYTF
TRBJ1-4,TRBV3-1/TRBV3-2,-,-,TGTGCCAGCAGCTCCCGAGAGGGTCGAGAAAAACTGTTTTTT,CASSSREGREKLFF
TRBJ1-5,TRBV6-5,-,few,TGTGCCAGACAGACAGCCCACAATCAGCCCCAGCATTTT,CARQTAHNQPQHF
TRBJ2-7,TRBV30,TRBD2,-,TGTGCCTGGAGTGGCGGGAGGATCGACGAGCAGTACTTC,CAWSGGRIDEQYF
TRBJ1-1,TRBV9,TRBD1,-,TGTGCCAGCAGCGCCGGACAGGGCCAGAACACTGAAGCTTTCTTT,CASSAGQGQNTEAFF
TRBJ2-7,TRBV5-1,-,few,TGCGCCAGCAGCTTGGGTGTTTCCCCTCCGGGCGAGCAGTACTTC,CASSLGVSPPGEQYF
TRBJ1-2,TRBV15,TRBD1,-,TGTGCCACCAGCAGAGATTTGGGACAGGTGGAGTTCGGAGGCTACACCTTC,CATSRDLGQVEFGGYTF
TRBJ1-1,TRBV9,-,-,TGTGCCAGCAGCGTCGGCAGCGGTGAAGCTTTCTTT,CASSVGSGEAFF
TRBJ2-1,TRBV19,TRBD1,once,TGTGCCAGTAGTTCCCGGGACAGGGGCTACAATGAGCAGTTCTTC,CASSSRDRGYNEQFF
TRBJ2-3,TRBV11-2,TRBD1,-,TGTGCCAGCAGCTTAGCTAGGACAGGGGAGTTCAGGAATACGCAGTATTTT,CASSLARTGEFRNTQYF
TRBJ1-6,TRBV2,TRBD1,-,TGTGCCAGCAGCGGACGCCAGGGGGATGGTTCACCCCTCCACTTT,CASSGRQGDGSPLHF
TRBJ1-6,TRBV5-6,-,-,TGTGCCAGCAGCTTGGAAGCTAATTCACCCCTCCACTTT,CASSLEANSPLHF